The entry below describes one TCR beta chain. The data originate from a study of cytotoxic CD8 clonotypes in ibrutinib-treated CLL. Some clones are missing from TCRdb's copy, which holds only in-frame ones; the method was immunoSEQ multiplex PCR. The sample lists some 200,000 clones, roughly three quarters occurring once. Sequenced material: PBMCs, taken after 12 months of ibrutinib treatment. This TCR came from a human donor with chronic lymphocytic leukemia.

In DNA, the CDR3 is TGCGCCAGCAGCTTGGGCCCCCGGACTAGCCCGGAGGAGACCCAGTACTTC. Encoded protein: CASSLGPRTSPEETQYF. The chain joins TRBV5-1 to TRBJ2-5; TRBD2 agrees at 8 bases. Germline trimming cut 0 bases from V and 5 bases from J; bases unmatched to any gene: 12. The CDR3 has 17 residues. Per the germline V gene, CDR1 is SGHRS and CDR2 is YFSETQ.